The 27 T cell receptor beta chains given below trace back to one sample, sequenced in a study of shared clonotypes between healthy human individuals. Some clones are missing from TCRdb's copy, which holds only in-frame ones; the method was immunoSEQ multiplex PCR. The data show 2.3 million or so clones, over 90% seen once. The source material was naive CD4+ T cells from PBMCs. The subset is: CD45RA+ positively selected. These TCRs come from a man aged 18 to 29 in good health. Some clones in this sample may be carry-over from other donors' samples.

This clone was seen more than once but under ten times. This same CDR3 is encoded by further DNA sequences in the sample. V gene TRBV5-1 combines with J gene TRBJ2-5; D unresolved. Per the germline V gene, CDR1 is SGHRS and CDR2 is YFSETQ. The CDR3 is made up of 11 amino acids. Trimming stripped 4 bases from V and 2 bases from J, with 3 bases between. This chain's CDR3 is CASSLQETQYF. In DNA form, the CDR3 reads TGCGCCAGCAGCCTACAAGAGACCCAGTACTTC.

The chain joins TRBV4-1 to TRBJ2-5; D possibly corresponds to TRBD2 (5 bases). The CDR3 spans 15 residues. The germline CDR1 and CDR2 sequences are MGHRA and YSYEKL. With 2 bases removed from V and 5 bases from J, the gap between germline ends came to 15 bases. The DNA for the CDR3 is TGCGCCAGCAGCCAAATTCGGGGTTATGCGGAGACCCAGTACTTC. It yields the protein CASSQIRGYAETQYF.

The chain uses TRBV28 and TRBJ2-7, with D uncertain. This CDR3 contains 12 residues. CDR1 and CDR2 (germline): MDHEN, SYDVKM. V gave up 8 bases and J gave up 3 bases, with 11 bases separating them. The CDR3 loop is CASGYKIYEQYF. The CDR3 DNA is TGTGCCAGCGGTTATAAGATCTACGAGCAGTACTTC.

The V gene is TRBV19, the J gene TRBJ1-1; D uncertain. The CDR3 consists of 12 residues. Trimming pared 5 bases from V and 5 bases from J, leaving 9 bases between. Germline CDR1 LNHDA, CDR2 SQIVND (reference sequence). CDR3 protein: CASSAWETEAFF. DNA of the CDR3: TGTGCCAGTAGTGCGTGGGAGACTGAAGCTTTCTTT.

The rearrangement joins TRBV18 to TRBJ1-4, with D possibly matching TRBD1 (6 bases). V lost 5 bases, J lost 0 bases, and 13 bases lay in between. Germline values: CDR1 KGHSH, CDR2 LQKENI. There are 16 residues in the CDR3. The CDR3 reads CASSGQNSATNEKLFF. The CDR3 nucleotides read TGTGCCAGCTCAGGACAGAATAGTGCAACTAATGAAAAACTGTTTTTT.

About this clone: Different DNA sequences within this sample yield the same CDR3. The V and J genes are TRBV9 and TRBJ1-3; D not resolved. This CDR3 is built from 14 residues. Germline CDR1 and CDR2: SGDLS and YYNGEE. V shed 0 bases and J shed 0 bases, with 4 bases lying between them. CDR3 DNA sequence: TGTGCCAGCAGCGTAGGGGCCTCTGGAAACACCATATATTTT. Translated: CASSVGASGNTIYF.

V and J are TRBV5-1 and TRBJ2-1; D is undetermined. Germline CDR1 SGHRS, CDR2 YFSETQ. The CDR3 loop spans 15 amino acids. The V end was cut by 4 bases, the J end by 2 bases, with 13 bases between. The CDR3, as DNA: TGCGCCAGCAGCGGGTCAACGCAAACCTACAATGAGCAGTTCTTC. Encoded protein: CASSGSTQTYNEQFF.

This rearrangement joins TRBV28 to TRBJ1-4; D is unresolved. CDR3 length: 16 amino acids. Deletions cut 1 base from V and 7 bases from J, with 16 bases between. Germline V gene data show CDR1 as MDHEN and CDR2 as SYDVKM. CDR3 sequence (DNA): TGTGCCAGCAGTTTATCCCATTTCAGAATGGGTGAAAAACTGTTTTTT. Its protein product is CASSLSHFRMGEKLFF.

CDR3 nucleotide sequence: TGTGCCAGCAGCTTATTTAGAACCCAGGGGTCCTACAATGAGCAGTTCTTC. Translation: CASSLFRTQGSYNEQFF. The V call is TRBV11-2, the J call TRBJ2-1; possibly TRBD1 for D (6 bases). The germline gives CDR1 SGHAT, CDR2 FQNNGV. The CDR3 runs 17 residues. Trimming took 2 bases from V and 1 from J, leaving 15 bases between them. The whole variable domain, remainder taken from reference TRBV11-2 and TRBJ2-1, is EAGVAQSPRYKIIEKRQSVAFWCNPISGHATLYWYQQILGQGPKLLIQFQNNGVVDDSQLPKDRFSAERLKGVDSTLKIQPAKLEDSAVYLCASSLFRTQGSYNEQFFGPGTRLTVL.

The chain recombines TRBV28 with TRBJ2-7; 7 bases map to TRBD1. The length of the CDR3 is 14 residues. The J segment lost 4 bases and the V segment lost 5 bases, leaving 8 bases of the junction unmatched. Germline loops: CDR1 MDHEN, CDR2 SYDVKM. CDR3 nucleotide sequence: TGTGCCAGCAGTCTACGGACAGGACCATACGAGCAGTACTTC. It specifies CASSLRTGPYEQYF.

The sample holds a few counts of this clone. The chain joins TRBV7-8 to TRBJ1-2, with D perhaps TRBD1 (5 bases). Per the germline V gene, CDR1 is SGHVS and CDR2 is FQNEAQ. V gave up 9 bases and J gave up 0 bases, with 11 bases separating them. This CDR3 comprises 13 residues. The CDR3 reads CASDSNANYGYTF. The CDR3 DNA is TGTGCCAGTGACAGTAACGCTAACTATGGCTACACCTTC.

V is TRBV29-1 and J is TRBJ2-5; tentatively, D is TRBD1 (6 bases). Trimming left V 4 bases short and J 2 bases short, with 11 bases between. This CDR3 region has 13 residues. Germline-derived CDR1 and CDR2 are SQVTM and ANQGSEA. CDR3 DNA sequence: TGCAGCGTTGTTAGGGACATACAAGAGACCCAGTACTTC. This sequence encodes CSVVRDIQETQYF.

The rearrangement uses TRBV7-8 and TRBJ2-7, with D possibly being TRBD2 (6 bases). The CDR3 spans 16 residues. Germline values: CDR1 SGHVS, CDR2 FQNEAQ. Trimming left V 2 bases short and J 0 bases short, with 14 bases between. The chain's CDR3 is CASSLLGLASSYEQYF. The CDR3 DNA reads as TGTGCCAGCAGCTTATTAGGGCTAGCGAGCTCCTACGAGCAGTACTTC.

V is TRBV5-1 and J is TRBJ1-2; D perhaps matches TRBD1 (6 bases). The V and J ends lost 0 bases and 6 bases respectively, with 15 bases between them. CDR1 SGHRS and CDR2 YFSETQ come from the germline V gene. There are 15 residues in the CDR3. In DNA, the CDR3 is TGCGCCAGCAGCTTGGACCCGGCAGGGGCAAATGGCTACACCTTC. Residues: CASSLDPAGANGYTF.

CDR3 sequence reads: CASSASGREGEQFF. DNA of the CDR3: TGTGCCAGTAGTGCTAGCGGGAGAGAAGGTGAGCAGTTCTTC. The V call is TRBV19, the J call TRBJ2-1, with 10 nucleotides matching TRBD2. CDR3 length: 14 amino acids. CDR1 and CDR2 from the germline V gene are LNHDA and SQIVND (reference sequence). The V and J ends lost 5 bases and 9 bases, in that order; junction bases with no gene match: 7.

J is TRBJ1-1 and V is TRBV18, with 8 nucleotides matching TRBD1. The length of the CDR3 is 15 residues. Unmatched junction bases numbered 7, after V lost 5 bases and J lost 2 bases. CDR1 and CDR2 from the germline V gene are KGHSH and LQKENI. The CDR3 reads CASSAGQVLNTEAFF. CDR3 sequence (DNA): TGTGCCAGCTCAGCGGGACAGGTATTAAACACTGAAGCTTTCTTT.

V and J are TRBV5-6 and TRBJ1-5, with a possible D match to TRBD1 (6 bases). This CDR3 is 14 amino acids long. The germline V gene encodes CDR1 SGHDT and CDR2 YYEEEE. V was trimmed by 0 bases and J by 3 bases, leaving 7 bases between them. CDR3 protein: CASSLGQVNQPQHF. CDR3 DNA: TGTGCCAGCAGCTTGGGACAGGTCAATCAGCCCCAGCATTTT.

The rearrangement links TRBV7-9 to TRBJ2-4, with 11 bases identical to TRBD2. Germline V gene data show CDR1 as SEHNR and CDR2 as FQNEAQ (reference sequence). The CDR3 is 17 amino acids. The V and J ends lost 5 bases and 9 bases, in that order; junction bases with no gene match: 15. CDR3 sequence reads: CASSPRFSGRASVIQYF. In DNA, the CDR3 is TGTGCCAGCAGCCCTCGCTTTAGCGGGAGGGCCAGTGTCATTCAGTACTTC.

V usage is TRBV5-4 and J usage is TRBJ1-3, with D possibly TRBD1 on 5 matching bases. The germline CDR1 and CDR2 sequences are SGHNT and YYREEE (reference sequence). V was pared by 8 bases and J by 4 bases, with 16 bases between. The CDR3 runs to 14 residues. The CDR3 DNA reads TGTGCCAGGAAGGAAGGGACCTCGGGAAACACCATATATTTT. This encodes CARKEGTSGNTIYF. Filled out from reference TRBV5-4 and TRBJ1-3, the complete variable domain reads ETGVTQSPTHLIKTRGQQVTLRCSSQSGHNTVSWYQQALGQGPQFIFQYYREEENGRGNFPPRFSGLQFPNYSSELNVNALELDDSALYLCARKEGTSGNTIYFGEGSWLTVV.

This chain uses TRBV6-5 with TRBJ1-2; 7 bases fit TRBD1. This CDR3 region has 14 residues. J lost 1 base, V lost 5 bases, and 4 bases had no gene match. CDR1 is MNHEY and CDR2 is SVGAGI in the germline V gene. CDR3 loop: CASSRDSLNYGYTF. In DNA form, the CDR3 reads TGTGCCAGCAGTCGGGACAGCCTTAACTATGGCTACACCTTC.

The chain employs TRBV18 and TRBJ2-5; TRBD2 aligns across 7 bases. The CDR3 sequence is 17 residues long. With 2 bases clipped from V and 0 bases from J, the junction kept 9 bases outside the gene matches. Germline V CDR1 and CDR2: KGHSH, LQKENI. The CDR3, as DNA: TGTGCCAGCTCACCAAATCCCTCCAGCGGGAACCAAGAGACCCAGTACTTC. The encoded protein is CASSPNPSSGNQETQYF.

The chain couples TRBV28 to TRBJ2-1; 7 nucleotides match TRBD1. Germline values: CDR1 MDHEN, CDR2 SYDVKM. Trimming removed 5 bases from V and 6 bases from J; junction bases left unmatched: 13. CDR3 length equals 16 residues. CDR3 DNA: TGTGCCAGCAGTACCCCGTACAGGGGTTTTGGCAATGAGCAGTTCTTC. It translates to CASSTPYRGFGNEQFF. The whole variable domain, remainder taken from reference TRBV28 and TRBJ2-1, is DVKVTQSSRYLVKRTGEKVFLECVQDMDHENMFWYRQDPGLGLRLIYFSYDVKMKEKGDIPEGYSVSREKKERFSLILESASTNQTSMYLCASSTPYRGFGNEQFFGPGTRLTVL.

There are a few counts of this clone. Other nucleotide sequences in the sample specify the same CDR3. The chain carries TRBV6-5 and TRBJ1-5; no clear D. This CDR3 spans 13 amino acids. V dropped 6 bases and J dropped 4 bases, with 10 bases sitting between them. Germline CDR1 reads MNHEY; CDR2 reads SVGAGI. The CDR3 reads CASRRTGNQPQHF. CDR3 nucleotides: TGTGCCAGCAGGCGGACGGGTAATCAGCCCCAGCATTTT.

This clone was seen once. This chain connects TRBV25-1 to TRBJ2-7; 8 nucleotides agree with TRBD1. CDR3 length equals 14 residues. Germline loops: CDR1 MGHDK, CDR2 SYGVNS. The J segment lost 0 bases and the V segment lost 4 bases, leaving 2 bases of the junction unmatched. As DNA, the CDR3 is TGTGCCAGCAGTGCAGACAGGGGCTCCTACGAGCAGTACTTC. It encodes CASSADRGSYEQYF.

Concerning this clone: This same CDR3 is encoded by further DNA sequences in the sample. The chain couples TRBV20-1 to TRBJ2-5, with D unresolved. The length of the CDR3 is 11 residues. With 2 bases removed from V and 2 bases from J, the gap between germline ends came to 3 bases. Germline V gives CDR1 DFQATT, CDR2 SNEGSKA (reference sequence). The CDR3 nucleotides read TGCAGTGCTAGAAAGCAAGAGACCCAGTACTTC. It codes for CSARKQETQYF.

CDR3 sequence: CASSELRRNSNQPQHF. The CDR3 region has the DNA TGTGCCAGCAGTGAACTGAGACGGAATAGCAATCAGCCCCAGCATTTT. The chain combines TRBV6-1 with TRBJ1-5; no reliable D call. Trimming removed 2 bases from V and 0 bases from J, with 11 bases in between. The germline CDR1 and CDR2 sequences are MNHNS and SASEGT. CDR3 size: 16 residues.

The chain uses TRBV4-1 and TRBJ1-1; no firm D call. CDR3 length equals 16 residues. Germline loops: CDR1 MGHRA, CDR2 YSYEKL. Trimming took 7 bases from V and 3 from J, leaving 21 bases between them. The CDR3 protein is CASTYTSGRKYTEAFF. The CDR3 DNA follows: TGCGCCAGCACCTACACCTCGGGGAGGAAGTACACTGAAGCTTTCTTT.